The 16 T cell receptor beta chains presented below share a single source sample, sequenced in a study of T cell repertoires in cytomegalovirus infection. TCRdb fed the reads into MiXCR, producing one record per CDR3 protein. This sample has a few hundred thousand distinct CDR3 sequences; about two fifths occur once, and the top ten carry just under 45%. These receptors' targets are unknown. This specimen consisted of cultured PBMCs, obtained from culture after CMV antigen stimulation. All receptors derive from a human donor in good health (CMV status not recorded). Some clones in this sample may be carry-over from other donors' samples.

For this clonotype: A much larger clone differs by one base, so this may be a read error. V and J are TRBV7-9 and TRBJ1-5, with a weak D call TRBD1 (5 bases). Trimming took off 2 bases at V and 6 bases at J, with 17 bases between the two ends. CDR1 and CDR2 (germline): SEHNR, FQNEAQ (reference sequence). This CDR3 spans 16 amino acids. The CDR3 sequence: CASSLRAGSGSQPQHF. CDR3 in DNA: TGTGCCAGCAGCTTACGCGCAGGGAGTGGGAGTCAGCCCCAGCATTTT.

The V and J genes are TRBV6-1 and TRBJ2-7; the D gene could be TRBD1 or TRBD2 (5 bases each). CDR1 MNHNS and CDR2 SASEGT come from the germline V gene. V lost 6 bases and J lost 3, with 15 bases in between. This CDR3 has 14 residues. The CDR3 DNA follows: TGTGCCAGCAGAAAAGGGACGGGATTCTACGAGCAGTACTTC. Translated, it gives CASRKGTGFYEQYF.

The chain recombines TRBV12-3 or TRBV12-4 with TRBJ2-5, with 8 bases that match TRBD1. CDR3 size: 14 residues. Trimming cost V 7 bases and J 5 bases; bases outside gene matches: 9. CDR3 DNA sequence: TGTGCCAGCAATAGACAGGGGAGTGGGGAGACCCAGTACTTC. Its protein is CASNRQGSGETQYF.

This clonotype was observed a handful of times. In DNA, the CDR3 is TGTGCCAGCAGCCAGAGGTTTGGTAGCGCCTACGAGCAGTACTTC. Translation gives CASSQRFGSAYEQYF. The rearrangement links TRBV7-8 to TRBJ2-7; a possible D gene is TRBD2 (5 bases). Germline CDR1 is SGHVS and CDR2 is FQNEAQ. CDR3 size: 15 residues. Trimming took off 5 bases at V and 2 bases at J, with 16 bases between the two ends.

This clonotype appeared a few times. The CDR3 bases are TGTGCCAGCGGCAGGGGGGGAGGTGAGCAGTTCTTC. This sequence encodes CASGRGGGEQFF. The chain uses TRBV9 and TRBJ2-1; either TRBD1 or TRBD2 may supply D (7 bases each). Deletions cut 7 bases from V and 9 bases from J, with 14 bases between. The CDR3 contains 12 residues. Germline V gives CDR1 SGDLS, CDR2 YYNGEE. Variable domain in full (rest from reference TRBV9 and TRBJ2-1): DSGVTQTPKHLITATGQRVTLRCSPRSGDLSVYWYQQSLDQGLQFLIQYYNGEERAKGNILERFSAQQFPDLHSELNLSSLELGDSALYFCASGRGGGEQFFGPGTRLTVL.

The chain is built from TRBV7-6 and TRBJ1-2; TRBD1 is a possible D gene (6 bases). The CDR3 has 12 amino acids. Germline CDR1 SGHVS, CDR2 FNYEAQ. Deletions cut 8 bases from V and 4 bases from J, with 11 bases between. CDR3 residues: CASSDSFYGYTF. DNA of the CDR3: TGTGCCAGCTCGGACAGCTTCTATGGCTACACCTTC.

The table lists this clonotype with a few counts. The chain carries TRBV7-2 and TRBJ2-3; TRBD2 is a possible D gene (7 bases). The germline V gene encodes CDR1 SGHTA and CDR2 FQGNSA. V was trimmed by 6 bases and J by 3 bases, leaving 22 bases between them. The CDR3 is made up of 17 amino acids. CDR3 protein: CASRRRGGGGSTDTQYF. The CDR3 nucleotides are TGTGCCAGCAGACGCCGGGGAGGGGGGGGCTCGACAGATACGCAGTATTTT.

V is TRBV19 and J is TRBJ2-7, with D possibly being TRBD2 (6 bases). From germline, CDR1 is LNHDA and CDR2 SQIVND (reference sequence). The V gene lost 4 bases and the J gene lost 2 bases, with 18 bases spanning the gap. This CDR3 contains 16 residues. CDR3 in DNA: TGTGCCAGTAGTACCCAGCGCGGGACGAGAACCTACGAGCAGTACTTC. Protein product: CASSTQRGTRTYEQYF. The whole variable domain, remainder taken from reference TRBV19 and TRBJ2-7, is DGGITQSPKYLFRKEGQNVTLSCEQNLNHDAMYWYRQDPGQGLRLIYYSQIVNDFQKGDIAEGYSVSREKKESFPLTVTSAQKNPTAFYLCASSTQRGTRTYEQYFGPGTRLTVT.

The chain carries TRBV7-2 and TRBJ1-5; TRBD1 matches 7 bases. Trimming cost V 5 bases and J 6 bases; bases outside gene matches: 7. The CDR3 contains 14 residues. Germline assignment: CDR1 SGHTA and CDR2 FQGNSA. CDR3 protein: CASSLRAGGQPQHF. The CDR3 DNA is TGTGCCAGCAGCCTGCGGGCAGGGGGTCAGCCCCAGCATTTT.

The chain couples TRBV7-2 to TRBJ1-2; D not certain. CDR3 length equals 12 residues. Trimming removed 2 bases at V and 6 bases at J, with 7 bases between. CDR1 is SGHTA and CDR2 is FQGNSA in the germline V gene. CDR3 residues: CASSLSSHGYTF. In DNA form, the CDR3 reads TGTGCCAGCAGCTTATCGAGCCATGGCTACACCTTC. Full variable domain (missing parts from reference TRBV7-2 and TRBJ1-2): GAGVSQSPSNKVTEKGKDVELRCDPISGHTALYWYRQSLGQGLEFLIYFQGNSAPDKSGLPSDRFSAERTGGSVSTLTIQRTQQEDSAVYLCASSLSSHGYTFGSGTRLTVV.

This rearrangement joins TRBV7-8 to TRBJ1-5; D is unclear. The V gene's germline CDR1 is SGHVS and CDR2 FQNEAQ. Trimming removed 4 bases at V and 2 bases at J, with 15 bases between. The CDR3 spans 16 residues. Here the CDR3 reads CASSSSLQYGNQPQHF. For the CDR3, the DNA is TGTGCCAGCAGCTCCAGCCTCCAATACGGCAATCAGCCCCAGCATTTT.

This clonotype has more than one count but fewer than ten. The V gene is TRBV19, the J gene TRBJ2-4, with TRBD2 as a possible D gene (6 bases). V dropped 0 bases and J dropped 5 bases, with 20 bases sitting between them. The CDR3 has 18 residues. Germline V gene lookup returns CDR1 LNHDA and CDR2 SQIVND (reference sequence). The CDR3 nucleotides read TGTGCCAGTAGTATAGACGGAGGGACCCCATTTGGGGAAAACATTCAGTACTTC. Protein sequence: CASSIDGGTPFGENIQYF.

This clonotype was seen only once. The genes are TRBV28 and TRBJ1-3; possibly TRBD1 for D (5 bases). This CDR3 spans 15 amino acids. Trimming took 4 bases from V and 4 from J, leaving 14 bases between them. Germline assignment: CDR1 MDHEN and CDR2 SYDVKM. The CDR3, as DNA: TGTGCCAGCAGTTACCCTGAGGGGCTAGGAAACACCATATATTTT. Encoded protein: CASSYPEGLGNTIYF.

The chain links TRBV29-1 to TRBJ1-1, with D possibly being TRBD1 (6 bases). The length of the CDR3 is 13 residues. CDR1 is SQVTM and CDR2 is ANQGSEA in the germline V gene. Trimming cost V 7 bases and J 7 bases, with 19 bases left between them. The CDR3 DNA is TGCAGCGCCGACAACTCAGGGGATGGTGAAGCTTTCTTT. It encodes CSADNSGDGEAFF.

This chain uses TRBV10-3 with TRBJ1-6, with a tentative D call TRBD1 (6 bases). Germline-derived CDR1 and CDR2 are ENHRY and SYGVKD. The CDR3 runs to 14 residues. Between the trimmed V and J ends, which lost 6 bases and 7 bases, there was a span of 13 bases. CDR3 bases: TGTGCCATCAGGGAAGGGGGGCGGAATTCACCCCTCCACTTT. Its protein product is CAIREGGRNSPLHF.

The chain has TRBV6-2 or TRBV6-3 and TRBJ1-1; the D is unclear. CDR3 size: 12 residues. Germline assignment: CDR1 MNHEY and CDR2 SVGEGT. The V gene lost 10 bases and the J gene lost 3 bases, with 12 bases spanning the gap. The CDR3 DNA sequence: TGTGCCACTTCGGGAGTGTACACTGAAGCTTTCTTT. Translating gives CATSGVYTEAFF.